A single sample gave rise to the 9 T cell receptor beta chains below, sequenced in a study of blood T cell repertoires in COVID-19. The table came from immunoSEQ multiplex PCR; TCRdb's copy has only in-frame clones and leaves some out. Of roughly 80,000 clones in the sample, 70% to 85% were seen once. Specimen: peripheral blood. The receptors shown here come from a human donor in a cohort sampled during active COVID-19.

The chain recombines TRBV7-9 with TRBJ2-7; TRBD1 matches 9 bases. Germline values: CDR1 SEHNR, CDR2 FQNEAQ (reference sequence). This CDR3 is 14 amino acids long. V lost 4 bases and J lost 6; bases outside the gene matches: 7. CDR3 nucleotides: TGTGCCAGCAGCTCGACAGGGGGGAAAGGCGAGCAGTACTTC. As protein: CASSSTGGKGEQYF.

To note about this clone: The same CDR3 is also encoded by other DNA sequences in this sample. The V gene is TRBV3-1 (or the pseudogene TRBV3-2), the J gene TRBJ1-4; D remains unclear. V gave up 0 bases and J gave up 7 bases, with 9 bases separating them. Germline V gene sequence: CDR1 LGHDT, CDR2 YNNKEL (reference sequence). CDR3 size: 14 residues. The chain's CDR3 is CASSQEGRGEKLFF. CDR3 sequence (DNA): TGTGCCAGCAGCCAAGAGGGGAGAGGTGAAAAACTGTTTTTT.

V gene TRBV27 combines with J gene TRBJ2-3; 8 bases agree with TRBD2. V trimming: 3 bases; J trimming: 4 bases; junction bases outside the gene matches: 3. From germline, CDR1 is MNHEY and CDR2 SMNVEV (reference sequence). The CDR3 spans 14 residues. This chain's CDR3 is CASSLGTSPDTQYF. The CDR3 nucleotides are TGTGCCAGCAGTTTGGGGACTAGTCCAGATACGCAGTATTTT.

The chain is built from TRBV2 and TRBJ2-7; 8 bases align to TRBD2. Germline CDR1 SNHLY, CDR2 FYNNEI. With 6 bases clipped from V and 6 bases from J, the junction kept 19 bases outside the gene matches. The CDR3 is 17 residues long. CDR3 coding DNA: TGTGCCAGCAGCAGAGGGACTAGTGCGCTTTCTACGGGCGAGCAGTACTTC. Residues: CASSRGTSALSTGEQYF.

The chain couples TRBV5-5 to TRBJ1-5, with unresolved D. Per the germline V gene, CDR1 is SGHKS and CDR2 is YYEKEE (reference sequence). Trimming took 0 bases from V and 2 from J, leaving 9 bases between them. CDR3 size: 15 residues. In DNA, the CDR3 is TGTGCCAGCAGCTTGGACAGTTTAGGCAATCAGCCCCAGCATTTT. It yields the protein CASSLDSLGNQPQHF.

The rearrangement joins TRBV6-5 to TRBJ2-1; 11 bases line up with TRBD2. The CDR3 spans 13 residues. After removal of 2 bases from V and 12 bases from J, the junction contained 3 bases not matched to a gene. The germline CDR1 and CDR2 sequences are MNHEY and SVGAGI. The CDR3 loop reads CASSYRTSGSQFF. In DNA form, the CDR3 reads TGTGCCAGCAGTTACCGGACTAGCGGGTCGCAGTTCTTC.

CDR3 loop: CASSLGDRGFNEQFF. For the CDR3, the DNA is TGTGCCAGCAGCTTAGGGGACAGGGGCTTCAATGAGCAGTTCTTC. This sequence joins TRBV7-6 and TRBJ2-1; TRBD1 agrees at 10 bases. Germline V gene lookup returns CDR1 SGHVS and CDR2 FNYEAQ. V lost 1 base and J lost 6; bases outside the gene matches: 3. The CDR3 has 15 amino acids.

V is TRBV6-5 and J is TRBJ2-7; 7 nucleotides line up with TRBD2. V lost 2 bases and J lost 1; bases outside the gene matches: 2. Germline V gene lookup returns CDR1 MNHEY and CDR2 SVGAGI. CDR3 length: 14 amino acids. This CDR3 is CASSYPGGSYEQYF. CDR3 coding DNA: TGTGCCAGCAGTTACCCCGGGGGGTCCTACGAGCAGTACTTC.

The V call is TRBV6-2 or TRBV6-3, the J call TRBJ2-7; 10 nucleotides line up with TRBD2. V dropped 5 bases and J dropped 4; count of bases not matched to a gene: 5. In germline, CDR1 is MNHEY, CDR2 SVGEGT. The CDR3 totals 14 residues. The CDR3 reads CASSQAGGVYEQYF. For the CDR3, the DNA is TGTGCCAGCAGTCAAGCGGGGGGGGTTTACGAGCAGTACTTC.